This T cell receptor beta chain comes out of a study of blood T cell repertoires in COVID-19. Assay: immunoSEQ multiplex PCR; the TCRdb copy retains only in-frame clones and omits some. The table lists roughly 70,000 clones, 75% to 95% of them singletons. The CDR3 consists of 13 residues. Per the germline V gene, CDR1 is SGHTA and CDR2 is FQGTGA. Deletions cut 7 bases from V and 2 bases from J, with 10 bases between. Sequencing was done on a sample of peripheral blood. The clonotype was recovered from a human donor with active COVID-19. The donor label of this sample is uncertain. The rearrangement uses TRBV7-3 and TRBJ2-3; D perhaps matches TRBD2 (5 bases). The CDR3 region is CASTSGITDTQYF. The CDR3 DNA reads as TGTGCCAGCACCTCGGGGATCACAGATACGCAGTATTTT. Drawing the rest from reference TRBV7-3 and TRBJ2-3, the complete variable domain is GAGVSQTPSNKVTEKGKYVELRCDPISGHTALYWYRQSLGQGPEFLIYFQGTGAADDSGLPNDRFFAVRPEGSVSTLKIQRTERGDSAVYLCASTSGITDTQYFGPGTRLTVL.